These T cell receptor beta chains were read from a single sample in a study of shared clonotypes between healthy human individuals. The table came from immunoSEQ multiplex PCR; TCRdb's copy has only in-frame clones and leaves some out. Of roughly 700,000 clones listed, roughly 70% are singletons. Sequencing was carried out using memory CD4+ T cells sorted from blood. These receptors were collected from a woman in her 30s in good health. CDR3s include the opening cysteine and the closing phenylalanine or tryptophan. A D gene is named only where the DNA matches it firmly. Rows may omit the clone size; those that give it use once, few, many or a size class.

D gene	V gene	CDR3 length	clone size	J gene	CDR3 DNA	CDR3 protein
TRBD2	TRBV4-2	16	-	TRBJ2-1	TGTGCCAGCAGCCAAGAGGGGGGGACTAGCGGGAGGGCCCCGTTCTTC	CASSQEGGTSGRAPFF
TRBD2	TRBV5-1	14	-	TRBJ2-7	TGCGCCAGCAGCCCCAGGACTAGTAGGTACGAGCAGTACTTC	CASSPRTSRYEQYF
TRBD2	TRBV7-9	17	few	TRBJ2-3	TGTGCCAGCAGCTTAGGGATGACTAGCGGAACCACAGATACGCAGTATTTT	CASSLGMTSGTTDTQYF
-	TRBV11-3	13	few	TRBJ2-7	TGTGCCAGCAGCTTATACGGGTCTTACGAGCAGTACTTC	CASSLYGSYEQYF
TRBD1	TRBV2	14	-	TRBJ1-1	TGTGCCAGCAGAGGACAGGGGGCGAGCACTGAAGCTTTCTTT	CASRGQGASTEAFF
TRBD2	TRBV15	16	-	TRBJ2-1	TGTGCCACCAGCAGAGATCTAGCGCTAGCGGGAGAGGAGCAGTTCTTC	CATSRDLALAGEEQFF
TRBD1	TRBV5-4	15	few	TRBJ2-2	TGTGCCAGCAGCAACTACAGGGGTTATTCCGGGGAGCTGTTTTTT	CASSNYRGYSGELFF
TRBD2	TRBV27	16	-	TRBJ2-7	TGTGCCAGCAGTTCGTGGACTAGCGGGAGACCCTACGAGCAGTACTTC	CASSSWTSGRPYEQYF
TRBD2	TRBV10-3	19	-	TRBJ2-5	TGTGCCATCAGTGAGTCGGTTGGTAGCGGGAGGATCGAGACAGAGACCCAGTACTTC	CAISESVGSGRIETETQYF
TRBD1	TRBV15	15	-	TRBJ1-2	TGTGCCACCAGCAGAGATAAGGCAGGGGGCAACGGCTACACCTTC	CATSRDKAGGNGYTF
TRBD2	TRBV28	18	-	TRBJ2-2	TGTGCCAGCAGTTCGAGACTAGCGGGAGGGCCAAGGTTAAGGGAGCTGTTTTTT	CASSSRLAGGPRLRELFF
-	TRBV18	15	-	TRBJ2-3	TGTGCCAGCTCAATGCGGACTCGAGGCACAGATACGCAGTATTTT	CASSMRTRGTDTQYF
-	TRBV6-1	13	-	TRBJ1-1	TGTGCCAGCAGCCGGACAAGGAACACTGAAGCTTTCTTT	CASSRTRNTEAFF
-	TRBV6-1	14	once	TRBJ1-2	TGTGCCAGCAGTGAAGATCGTCGGGGTAATGGCTACACCTTC	CASSEDRRGNGYTF
-	TRBV11-2	17	-	TRBJ2-5	TGTGCCAGCAGCCAGGAGGGCCGAGGTATCGATCGAGAGACCCAGTACTTC	CASSQEGRGIDRETQYF
TRBD2	TRBV7-9	16	-	TRBJ2-1	TGTGCCAGCAGCTTAGGGCGAAGCGGGAGGGCCTACGAGCAGTTCTTC	CASSLGRSGRAYEQFF
-	TRBV25-1	14	-	TRBJ2-7	TGTGCCAGTCTTACTCCGGGTCCCTCCTACGAGCAGTACTTC	CASLTPGPSYEQYF
-	TRBV10-3	15	-	TRBJ1-1	TGTGCCATCAGTGAAACCGGGACATTGAACACTGAAGCTTTCTTT	CAISETGTLNTEAFF